The next 20 T cell receptor beta chains were all read from a single sample in a study of control samples from healthy donors and cancer patients. Assay: immunoSEQ multiplex PCR; the TCRdb copy retains only in-frame clones and omits some. This table holds about 190,000 clones. Sequenced sample: blood. The receptors derive from a woman in her twenties or thirties in good health.

V gene TRBV4-1 combines with J gene TRBJ1-4, with 7 bases identical to TRBD1. The V gene end was trimmed by 2 bases and the J gene end by 8 bases; junction bases not matched to a gene: 8. Germline CDR1 MGHRA, CDR2 YSYEKL. The CDR3 runs 15 residues. DNA of the CDR3: TGCGCCAGCAGCCAACGACAGGGTCGGGAGGAAAAACTGTTTTTT. Encoded protein: CASSQRQGREEKLFF.

The rearrangement links TRBV18 to TRBJ1-1, with 8 positions matching TRBD1. The germline CDR1 and CDR2 sequences are KGHSH and LQKENI. The length of the CDR3 is 14 residues. J gave up 7 bases and V 3 bases, and 7 bases lay outside the gene matches. The CDR3 region has the DNA TGTGCCAGCTCACCCATACAGGGGGGCCATGAAGCTTTCTTT. This gives the protein CASSPIQGGHEAFF.

The genes are TRBV4-2 and TRBJ1-6; possible D gene TRBD1, 5 bases. CDR1 is LGHNA, CDR2 YNFKEQ, per germline. V was cut by 0 bases and J by 10 bases, with 13 bases left in between. This CDR3 region has 15 residues. The CDR3 protein is CASSQDRGSRSPLHF. As DNA, the CDR3 is TGTGCCAGCAGCCAAGATCGGGGGAGCAGGTCACCCCTCCACTTT.

The genes are TRBV5-4 and TRBJ2-7; 9 nucleotides match TRBD1. J gave up 3 bases and V 4 bases, and 5 bases lay outside the gene matches. Germline V gene data show CDR1 as SGHNT and CDR2 as YYREEE (reference sequence). The CDR3 covers 14 residues. For the CDR3, the DNA is TGTGCCAGCAGCCCGAGGACAGGGGACTACGAGCAGTACTTC. Protein sequence: CASSPRTGDYEQYF.

The rearrangement uses TRBV4-1 and TRBJ1-2; D is unclear. The germline V gene has CDR1 MGHRA and CDR2 YSYEKL. V lost 3 bases and J 2 bases, leaving 10 bases between the germline ends. This CDR3 has 14 residues. CDR3 loop: CASSHTRRNYGYTF. Here the CDR3 DNA reads TGCGCCAGCAGCCACACAAGGAGGAACTATGGCTACACCTTC.

This chain uses TRBV18 with TRBJ1-1; 7 nucleotides align to TRBD1. In germline, CDR1 is KGHSH, CDR2 LQKENI. The CDR3 consists of 15 residues. Losses at the gene ends were 4 bases for V and 1 base for J; bases not matched to a gene: 6. CDR3 amino acids: CASSRSRDRNTEAFF. The CDR3 bases are TGTGCCAGCTCACGAAGCCGGGACAGGAACACTGAAGCTTTCTTT. Variable domain in full (rest from reference TRBV18 and TRBJ1-1): NAGVMQNPRHLVRRRGQEARLRCSPMKGHSHVYWYRQLPEEGLKFMVYLQKENIIDESGMPKERFSAEFPKEGPSILRIQQVVRGDSAAYFCASSRSRDRNTEAFFGQGTRLTVV.

This chain links TRBV7-6 with TRBJ1-4, with D unresolved. The CDR3 covers 15 residues. V was pared by 5 bases and J by 5 bases, with 15 bases between. Germline V gene lookup returns CDR1 SGHVS and CDR2 FNYEAQ. The CDR3 sequence: CASSLAGVRNEKLFF. CDR3 DNA: TGTGCCAGCAGCCTCGCCGGGGTTAGGAATGAAAAACTGTTTTTT.

The chain links TRBV18 to TRBJ2-4; D could derive from TRBD1 or TRBD2 (5 bases each). The CDR3 extends over 16 amino acids. The ends were cut back, 3 bases at V and 0 bases at J, with 12 bases in the middle. Germline V gives CDR1 KGHSH, CDR2 LQKENI. The CDR3 DNA follows: TGTGCCAGCTCACCGGGGGTTCAACTAGCCAAAAACATTCAGTACTTC. It yields the protein CASSPGVQLAKNIQYF. The full variable domain, with the rest looked up from reference TRBV18 and TRBJ2-4, is NAGVMQNPRHLVRRRGQEARLRCSPMKGHSHVYWYRQLPEEGLKFMVYLQKENIIDESGMPKERFSAEFPKEGPSILRIQQVVRGDSAAYFCASSPGVQLAKNIQYFGAGTRLSVL.

The chain uses TRBV11-3 and TRBJ2-1; tentatively, D is TRBD1 or TRBD2 (6 bases each). The V and J ends lost 3 bases and 0 bases respectively, with 21 bases between them. CDR3 length equals 19 residues. Germline V lookup: CDR1 SGHNT, CDR2 YENEEA. The CDR3 DNA is TGTGCCAGCAGCTTCGGGGGCCCTGTGGGGGGCAGCTCCTACAATGAGCAGTTCTTC. Translation: CASSFGGPVGGSSYNEQFF. Full variable domain (remainder filled in from reference TRBV11-3 and TRBJ2-1): EAGVVQSPRYKIIEKKQPVAFWCNPISGHNTLYWYLQNLGQGPELLIRYENEEAVDDSQLPKDRFSAERLKGVDSTLKIQPAELGDSAVYLCASSFGGPVGGSSYNEQFFGPGTRLTVL.

The chain is built from TRBV29-1 and TRBJ1-5; TRBD1 matches 7 bases. Trimming cost V 6 bases and J 0 bases; bases outside gene matches: 8. Looked up from germline, CDR1 is SQVTM and CDR2 is ANQGSEA. This CDR3 has 15 residues. In DNA form, the CDR3 reads TGCAGCGTCCGGACAGGTTTTGATAGCAATCAGCCCCAGCATTTT. Translated, it gives CSVRTGFDSNQPQHF.

The genes are TRBV2 and TRBJ2-1, with 10 bases aligning to TRBD2. The length of the CDR3 is 16 residues. Trimming at V came to 7 bases and at J to 2 bases, leaving 8 bases not matched to a gene. CDR1 and CDR2 from the germline V gene are SNHLY and FYNNEI. The CDR3 region is CASTGASGGPYNEQFF. As DNA, the CDR3 is TGTGCCAGCACAGGGGCTAGCGGGGGTCCCTACAATGAGCAGTTCTTC. The complete variable domain, with remaining parts taken from reference TRBV2 and TRBJ2-1, reads EPEVTQTPSHQVTQMGQEVILRCVPISNHLYFYWYRQILGQKVEFLVSFYNNEISEKSEIFDDQFSVERPDGSNFTLKIRSTKLEDSAMYFCASTGASGGPYNEQFFGPGTRLTVL.

The chain employs TRBV28 and TRBJ1-1; D is ambiguous. Germline CDR1 reads MDHEN; CDR2 reads SYDVKM. This CDR3 is built from 11 residues. Trimming left V 2 bases short and J 6 bases short, with 4 bases between. The CDR3 is CASSLRAEAFF. In DNA form, the CDR3 reads TGTGCCAGCAGTTTACGCGCTGAAGCTTTCTTT.

V usage is TRBV19 and J usage is TRBJ1-5; maybe TRBD1 (6 bases). CDR1 LNHDA and CDR2 SQIVND come from the germline V gene (reference sequence). The CDR3 spans 15 residues. V dropped 5 bases and J dropped 5 bases, with 16 bases sitting between them. In nucleotides, the CDR3 is TGTGCCAGTAGTGGTTCGGCAGGGGACGATCAGCCCCAGCATTTT. It is translated as CASSGSAGDDQPQHF.

The J gene is TRBJ1-4, the V gene TRBV7-9, with D maybe TRBD1 (5 bases). The CDR3 sequence is 17 residues long. The V end lost 2 bases, the J end lost 5 bases, and 18 bases lay between the germline ends. Germline CDR1 reads SEHNR; CDR2 reads FQNEAQ (reference sequence). The CDR3 DNA sequence: TGTGCCAGCAGCTTAAACGGGTTACGACAGCGAAATGAAAAACTGTTTTTT. The encoded protein is CASSLNGLRQRNEKLFF.

As DNA, the CDR3 is TGTGCCAGCAGCTTCACTGGGACGGAAGTCTATGGCTACACCTTC. Its translation is CASSFTGTEVYGYTF. This chain connects TRBV3-1 (or the pseudogene TRBV3-2) to TRBJ1-2; the D gene is possibly TRBD1 (5 bases). The V and J ends lost 5 bases and 4 bases respectively, with 17 bases between them. CDR1 and CDR2 (germline): LGHDT, YNNKEL (reference sequence). This CDR3 contains 15 residues.

The chain recombines TRBV3-1 (or the pseudogene TRBV3-2) with TRBJ2-3; possibly TRBD1 for D (5 bases). Germline V CDR1 and CDR2: LGHDT, YNNKEL (reference sequence). The CDR3 has 15 amino acids. V gave up 1 base and J gave up 0 bases, with 8 bases separating them. The CDR3 sequence: CASSQVYRSTDTQYF. In DNA form, the CDR3 reads TGTGCCAGCAGCCAAGTTTACAGGAGCACAGATACGCAGTATTTT.

CDR3 DNA: TGTGCCAGTAGTATCCCGGGACAGGGTAATATCGCTTTCTTT. Translation gives CASSIPGQGNIAFF. The chain carries TRBV19 and TRBJ1-1; TRBD1 matches 9 bases. The germline CDR1 and CDR2 sequences are LNHDA and SQIVND (reference sequence). This CDR3 has 14 amino acids. Trimming cost V 3 bases and J 11 bases; bases outside gene matches: 10.

The CDR3 protein is CASSPGDTQYF. The CDR3 DNA sequence: TGTGCCAGTAGTCCGGGAGATACGCAGTATTTT. The chain links TRBV19 to TRBJ2-3; D remains ambiguous. The CDR3 contains 11 residues. Trimming stripped 5 bases from V and 5 bases from J, with 5 bases between. Germline assignment: CDR1 LNHDA and CDR2 SQIVND (reference sequence).

The chain links TRBV28 to TRBJ2-5; unclear D gene. Germline V CDR1 and CDR2: MDHEN, SYDVKM. The CDR3 length is 15 residues. V was pared by 2 bases and J by 1 base, with 11 bases between. DNA of the CDR3: TGTGCCAGCAGTTTAGGGATCCCTTTCCAAGAGACCCAGTACTTC. Translation: CASSLGIPFQETQYF.

CDR3 region: CASSLEQSYEQYF. In DNA, the CDR3 is TGCGCCAGCAGCTTGGAGCAGTCCTACGAGCAGTACTTC. This rearrangement joins TRBV5-1 to TRBJ2-7; D unresolved. Germline V lookup: CDR1 SGHRS, CDR2 YFSETQ. Trimming left V 0 bases short and J 1 base short, with 5 bases between. The CDR3 runs 13 residues.